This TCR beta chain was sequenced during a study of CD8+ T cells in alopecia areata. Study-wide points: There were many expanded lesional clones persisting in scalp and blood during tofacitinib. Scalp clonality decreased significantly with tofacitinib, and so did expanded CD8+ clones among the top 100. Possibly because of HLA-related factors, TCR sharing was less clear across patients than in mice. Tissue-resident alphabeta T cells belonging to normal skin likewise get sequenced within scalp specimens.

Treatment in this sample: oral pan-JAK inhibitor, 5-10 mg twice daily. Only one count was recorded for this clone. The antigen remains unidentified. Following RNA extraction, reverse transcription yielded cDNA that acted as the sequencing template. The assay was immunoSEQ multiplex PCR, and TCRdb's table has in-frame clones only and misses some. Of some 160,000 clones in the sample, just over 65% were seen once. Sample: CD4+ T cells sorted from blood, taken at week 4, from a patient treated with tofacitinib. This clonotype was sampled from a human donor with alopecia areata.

The CDR3 spells CASILDWREQYF. In DNA form, the CDR3 reads TGTGCCAGCATCCTAGACTGGAGGGAGCAGTACTTC. The chain is built from TRBV6-1 and TRBJ2-7; D possibly corresponds to TRBD2 (5 bases). Germline V gene data show CDR1 as MNHNS and CDR2 as SASEGT. This CDR3 spans 12 amino acids. Trimming removed 7 bases from V and 7 bases from J, with 14 bases in between.